Given below is one T cell receptor (beta chain) in context. The source of the sample is a study of blood T cell repertoires in COVID-19. Study in general: COVID-19 samples, acute and convalescent, were from the United States, Italy and Spain. Sources were T cells, B-cell-depleted T cells, or PBMCs; the material itself was cDNA or gDNA.

A Seattle source enrolled patients during active infection and followed them longitudinally. Original processing notes: Nucleated cell counts were estimated from reference gene primer amplification. Sequencing used immunoSEQ multiplex PCR; TCRdb keeps in-frame clones, though not all of them. V, J and clone size are those of that table, while D and trimming were read from the DNA. The sample lists 250,000 to 300,000 clones, about 86% occurring once. This CDR3 is 17 amino acids long. The V segment lost 0 bases and the J segment 8 bases; nucleotides outside the gene matches: 10. The germline CDR1 and CDR2 sequences are SGHRS and YFSETQ.

The sequenced sample was peripheral blood. This clonotype originated in a woman in her seventies with COVID-19, enrolled during active disease. The rearrangement links TRBV5-1 to TRBJ1-4, with 10 bases that match TRBD1. CDR3 loop: CASSLGLTGTGEEKLFF. The CDR3 DNA is TGCGCCAGCAGCTTGGGACTGACCGGGACAGGGGAAGAAAAACTGTTTTTT. The full variable domain, with the rest looked up from reference TRBV5-1 and TRBJ1-4, is KAGVTQTPRYLIKTRGQQVTLSCSPISGHRSVSWYQQTPGQGLQFLFEYFSETQRNKGNFPGRFSGRQFSNSRSEMNVSTLELGDSALYLCASSLGLTGTGEEKLFFGSGTQLSVL.